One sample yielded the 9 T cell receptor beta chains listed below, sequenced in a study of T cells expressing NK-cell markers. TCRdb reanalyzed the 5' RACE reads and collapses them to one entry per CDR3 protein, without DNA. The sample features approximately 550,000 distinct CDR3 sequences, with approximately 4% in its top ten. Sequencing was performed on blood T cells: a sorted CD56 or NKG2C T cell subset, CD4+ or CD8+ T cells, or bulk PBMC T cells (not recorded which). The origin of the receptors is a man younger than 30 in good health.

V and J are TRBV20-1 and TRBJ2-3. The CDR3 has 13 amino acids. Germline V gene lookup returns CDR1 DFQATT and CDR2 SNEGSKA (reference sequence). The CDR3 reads CSARLTDTDTQYF.

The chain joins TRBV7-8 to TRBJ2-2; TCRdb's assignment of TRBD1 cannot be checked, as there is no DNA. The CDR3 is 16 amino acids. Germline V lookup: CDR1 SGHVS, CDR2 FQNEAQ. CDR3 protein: CASSLGRGRGTGELFF.

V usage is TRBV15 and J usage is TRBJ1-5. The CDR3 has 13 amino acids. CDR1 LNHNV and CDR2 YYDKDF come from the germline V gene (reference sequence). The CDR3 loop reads CATSRRGAQPQHF. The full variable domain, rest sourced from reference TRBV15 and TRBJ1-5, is DAMVIQNPRYQVTQFGKPVTLSCSQTLNHNVMYWYQQKSSQAPKLLFHYYDKDFNNEADTPDNFQSRRPNTSFCFLDIRSPGLGDTAMYLCATSRRGAQPQHFGDGTRLSIL.

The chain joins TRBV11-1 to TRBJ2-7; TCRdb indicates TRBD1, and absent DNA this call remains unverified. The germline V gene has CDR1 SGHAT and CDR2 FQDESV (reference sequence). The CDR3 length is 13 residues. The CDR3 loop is CASGGASYYEQYF. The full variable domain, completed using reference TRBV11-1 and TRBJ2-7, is EAEVAQSPRYKITEKSQAVAFWCDPISGHATLYWYRQILGQGPELLVQFQDESVVDDSQLPKDRFSAERLKGVDSTLKIQPAELGDSAMYLCASGGASYYEQYFGPGTRLTVT.

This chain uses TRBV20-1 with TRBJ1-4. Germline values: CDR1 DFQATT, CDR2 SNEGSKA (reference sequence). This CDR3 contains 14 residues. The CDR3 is CSARAVLRGEKLFF.

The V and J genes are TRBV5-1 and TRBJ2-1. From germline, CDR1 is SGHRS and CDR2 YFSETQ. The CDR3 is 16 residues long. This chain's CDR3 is CASFEIGADSYNEQFF.

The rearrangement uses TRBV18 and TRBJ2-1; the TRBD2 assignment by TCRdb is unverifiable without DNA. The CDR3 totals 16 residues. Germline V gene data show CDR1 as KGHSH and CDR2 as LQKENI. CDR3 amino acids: CASSPPEREGGNEQFF.

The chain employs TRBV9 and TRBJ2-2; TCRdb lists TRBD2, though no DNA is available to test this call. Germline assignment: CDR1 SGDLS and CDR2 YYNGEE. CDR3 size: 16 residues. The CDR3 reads CASSVGASGKNGELFF.

The CDR3 reads CASSAGVANEQFF. The chain employs TRBV12-3 or TRBV12-4 and TRBJ2-1; TCRdb picks TRBD1, but there is no DNA to check that call. The CDR3 is 13 amino acids.